This T cell receptor (beta chain) was recorded in a study of T cells in Graves' hyperthyroidism and ophthalmopathy. This clonotype appeared many times. The V gene's germline CDR1 is SGDLS and CDR2 YYNGEE. The CDR3 runs to 16 residues. V was pared by 0 bases and J by 5 bases, with 5 bases of the junction left unmatched. Amplified regions were TCR beta CDR3 sequences from RNA transcripts. First-round RT-PCR with HTBI primers amplified the TCR CDR3 region. TCRdb reanalysed the multiplex PCR reads using MiXCR and keeps one entry per CDR3 protein. The data show about 480,000 distinct CDR3 sequences, with over 13% seen just once and about 17% held by the top ten.

The sequenced sample consisted of blood. The source of this sequence is a woman aged 18-29 years with Graves' hyperthyroidism. The chain employs TRBV9 and TRBJ2-5, with 12 positions matching TRBD2. CDR3 loop: CASSVVTSGSPETQYF. CDR3 nucleotide sequence: TGTGCCAGCAGCGTAGTGACTAGCGGGAGTCCGGAGACCCAGTACTTC. The whole variable domain, remainder taken from reference TRBV9 and TRBJ2-5, is DSGVTQTPKHLITATGQRVTLRCSPRSGDLSVYWYQQSLDQGLQFLIQYYNGEERAKGNILERFSAQQFPDLHSELNLSSLELGDSALYFCASSVVTSGSPETQYFGPGTRLLVL.